This entry describes one T cell receptor (beta chain). Its antigen is unknown. The germline V gene has CDR1 MRHNA and CDR2 SNTAGT. This CDR3 has 15 amino acids. V dropped 3 bases and J dropped 0 bases, with 12 bases sitting between them. The data derive from a study of cytomegalovirus exposure and HLA in healthy donors. Study overall: The roughly 110 validation repertoires were reported in a later analysis to have been generated on the same platform as the roughly 670 first-cohort repertoires.

Donors came from a validation cohort of over a hundred subjects, distinct from the first 666-subject cohort. Clones were sequenced by immunoSEQ multiplex PCR, and TCRdb holds only the in-frame ones, with some missing. The repertoire has 150,000 to 200,000 clones, around nine tenths of them found once; the top ten carry roughly 7%. The study, taken as a whole, reports: Cytomegalovirus-associated TCR beta chains were listed, numbering 164. In vitro data verified three CMV-associated chains as specific for CMV antigens.

The chain joins TRBV6-4 to TRBJ2-7, with D possibly TRBD2 on 6 matching bases. The TCR originated in a young man in good health and CMV-seropositive. What was sequenced was PBMCs. The CDR3 DNA sequence: TGTGCCAGCAGTGAGGACGGCGGGGCCTCCTACGAGCAGTACTTC. Residues: CASSEDGGASYEQYF.